One TCR beta chain is described in this entry. Its antigen is unknown. No quality values exist for individual bases; no much larger clone is one base distant. This record belongs to a study of glioma-infiltrating T cells (dated by TCRdb to 2016 to 2017). For the study in its entirety: Low-grade gliomas were WHO grade II oligodendrogliomas or astrocytomas, and glioblastomas were WHO grade IV tumors sampled at initial rather than recurrent diagnosis. Before surgery, glioma patients were given dexamethasone for six or fewer days. For blood libraries, the target was 4.5- to 10-fold sequencing coverage of approximately 1 million peripheral T cells. The paired cohort comprised three low-grade glioma patients, 8 or 9 primary glioblastoma patients and three non-glioma patients contributing non-neoplastic brain tissue. To gauge divergence between tissue and blood T-cell populations, every tissue-infiltrating repertoire was compared against the peripheral blood repertoire from the same patient. TCR alpha- and beta-chain repertoires were sequenced from glioma tissue, non-neoplastic brain tissue and matched peripheral blood mononuclear cells. Beyond this particular receptor, the publication reports: Patients with low tissue-blood divergence were marked by a signature set of shared blood CDR3 motifs, and that set was depleted in highly divergent patients. Group comparisons rested on small numbers: three non-neoplastic, three low-grade glioma and seven or eight glioblastoma patients. In non-neoplastic patients, VJ-independent divergence between tissue and blood fell below expectation, whereas in all gliomas, and especially in low-grade gliomas, the divergence rose above expectation. Only a very small number of CDR3 sequences turned up in both tissue and blood, a result put down to high CDR3 diversity combined with limited sampling.

CDR1 and CDR2 were assigned from the germline V gene as SGHTA and FQGNSA. Including the terminal cysteine and phenylalanine, the CDR3 comprises 12 residues. This entry keeps only the CDR3 DNA: 36 bases, framed from base 1. At the junction V is shortened by 5 bases and J by 7 bases, with 11 bases in between. Immediately after resection, surgical brain or tumor specimens were cryofrozen in liquid nitrogen, with peripheral blood cells collected concurrently. The iRepertoire nested amplicon-rescue multiplex PCR (arm-PCR) platform was used to amplify TCR alpha and beta CDR3 regions from RNA. The input for one-step reverse transcription and amplification was about 100-400 ng of either tissue mRNA or PBMC total RNA. Following bead purification, Illumina adapters were added by a secondary multiplex PCR, and the libraries were gel-purified between 200 and 400 bp. Libraries carried internal 6-nucleotide barcodes used for demultiplexing. Libraries were sequenced on an Illumina MiSeq with 2x220 or 2x250 nucleotide paired-end reads. The source study handled its data this way. Paired reads were merged using FLASH 1.2.11 and aligned with BWA-MEM to the GRCh37 human genome, and TRA and TRB reads were then extracted. V and J assignment used an IMGT-derived reference of cassette sequences and CDR3 motifs that included pseudogenes. Reads were translated in three frames, and productive CDR3s were defined by a C…FGXG motif without stop codons. Unique combinations of V-J cassette pair and CDR3 amino acid sequence were defined as clonotypes. Filtering of reads was based on Hamming distance, with the threshold set by the sequence error rate of each sample in mapped regions. The public reads were reanalyzed by TCRdb: fastp trimming at Q25, MiXCR alignment, in-frame beta chains only. When rows share a CDR3 protein, they turn into one entry using the most common DNA and genes. The V and J calls here are based on TCRdb, not the publication. In this sample the table shows 300,000 to 450,000 distinct CDR3 sequences, roughly two fifths of which occur a single time. Of the sample, around 12% falls within the top ten clones.

The receptor was derived from a human donor with low-grade glioma or glioblastoma, undergoing nonglioma brain surgery, or in good health (not recorded which). The sequence links TRBV7-2 to TRBJ1-2; no D segment can be confidently identified. Sequencing was carried out using glioma tissue, nonneoplastic brain tissue, or PBMCs (not recorded which). At the DNA level, the sequence is TGTGCCAGCAGCGTAGTCGGGTCTGGCTACACCTTC. Translated, it reads CASSVVGSGYTF.